This entry concerns a single TCR beta chain. This specimen belongs to a study of shared clonotypes between healthy human individuals. Study processing details: Junction-only sequences produced by ImmunoSEQ had no quality scores, so filtering differed. Method: immunoSEQ multiplex PCR; TCRdb's copy keeps in-frame clones and lacks some. D and trimming were read from the DNA, whereas the V and J calls and clone size are those reported in that table. Among over 2 million clones listed, 90% to 95% were seen once. Germline CDR1 reads LNHDA; CDR2 reads SQIVND (reference sequence). The CDR3 length is 13 residues. Trimming removed 10 bases at V and 5 bases at J, with 15 bases between. It was into CD45RA+ naive and CD45RA-negative memory subsets that the CD4+ cells were split.

The source of this sequence is a man younger than 35 in good health. The V and J genes are TRBV19 and TRBJ2-4; either TRBD1 or TRBD2 may supply D (5 bases each). Sequenced material: naive CD4+ T cells sorted from blood. Subset in this sample: CD45RA+ positively selected. CDR3 loop: CATSFSGQNIQYF. Written as DNA, the CDR3 is TGTGCCACGTCCTTTTCGGGGCAAAACATTCAGTACTTC.